This T cell receptor (beta chain) was documented in a study of shared clonotypes between healthy human individuals. Clones were sequenced by immunoSEQ multiplex PCR, and TCRdb holds only the in-frame ones, with some missing. The sample includes approximately 1.5 million clones, approximately 98.5% seen only once; the top ten take 0.36%. The CDR3 is made up of 18 amino acids. Germline V gene sequence: CDR1 SGDLS, CDR2 YYNGEE. Trimming at V came to 5 bases and at J to 2 bases, leaving 13 bases not matched to a gene. Sequences were obtained from naive CD4+ T cells sorted from blood. Described subset: CD45RA+ positively selected. The genes are TRBV9 and TRBJ2-2, with 9 bases that match TRBD2. This clonotype was obtained from a man aged 25-40 years in good health. Written as DNA, the CDR3 is TGTGCCAGCAGTCACACCAGCGGGAGGATTCCAAACACCGGGGAGCTGTTTTTT. This translates into CASSHTSGRIPNTGELFF.